Given below is one T cell receptor beta chain in context. Its antigen is unknown. This record belongs to a study of T cell responses to AZD1222 COVID-19 vaccine. Findings of the study overall: Reportedly, close to half of spike-specific TCRs are directed against unmutated variant regions. Across spike, vaccine-associated CD4 TCRs were found, dominant at 160-218 and 743-854.

Using immunoSEQ multiplex PCR, the repertoire was profiled, and TCRdb retains in-frame clones only, with some absent. Among tens of thousands of clones listed, about 85% were seen once. Germline V gene data show CDR1 as SGHNT and CDR2 as YENEEA. This CDR3 has 17 amino acids. With 5 bases clipped from V and 5 bases from J, the junction kept 11 bases outside the gene matches. The chain combines TRBV11-3 with TRBJ2-5; 13 bases match TRBD2. This material consisted of peripheral blood, taken on day 0 of AZD1222 vaccination. The origin of this receptor is an adult in good health. The chain's CDR3 is CASSPGTSGDGAETQYF. As DNA, the CDR3 is TGTGCCAGCAGCCCCGGGACTAGCGGGGACGGCGCGGAGACCCAGTACTTC.